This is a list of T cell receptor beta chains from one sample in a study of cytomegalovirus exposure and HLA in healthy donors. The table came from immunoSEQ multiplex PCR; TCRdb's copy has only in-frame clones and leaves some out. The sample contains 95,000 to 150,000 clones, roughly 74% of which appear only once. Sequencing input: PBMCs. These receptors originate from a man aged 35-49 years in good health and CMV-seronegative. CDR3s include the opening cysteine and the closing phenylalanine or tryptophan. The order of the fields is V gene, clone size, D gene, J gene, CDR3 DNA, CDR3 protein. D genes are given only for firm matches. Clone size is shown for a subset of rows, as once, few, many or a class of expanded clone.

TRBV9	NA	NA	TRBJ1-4	TGTGCCAGCAGCGAGGGGGGGTCCTTTAATGAAAAACTGTTTTTT	CASSEGGSFNEKLFF
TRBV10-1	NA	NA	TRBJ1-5	TGCGCCAGCAGTGAGGATGTGCGGGGGTCCCAGCCCCAGCATTTT	CASSEDVRGSQPQHF
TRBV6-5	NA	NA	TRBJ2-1	TGTGCCAGCAGTCTTAGTGGGGGCCTCTACAATGAGCAGTTCTTC	CASSLSGGLYNEQFF
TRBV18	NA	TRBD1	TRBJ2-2	TGTGCCAGCTCAAACGACAGGGGGCAGAACACCGGGGAGCTGTTTTTT	CASSNDRGQNTGELFF
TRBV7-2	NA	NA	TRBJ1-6	TGTGCCAGCAGCTACTTCCAAGTTGATAATTCACCCCTCCACTTT	CASSYFQVDNSPLHF
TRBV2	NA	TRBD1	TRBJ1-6	TGTGCCAGCAGTGATCCCGGGACAGGGAGGATATCACCCCTCCACTTT	CASSDPGTGRISPLHF
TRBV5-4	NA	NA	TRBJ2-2	TGTGCCAGCAGCTTGGACAGGGGGGGAACCGGGGAGCTGTTTTTT	CASSLDRGGTGELFF
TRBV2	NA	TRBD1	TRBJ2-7	TGTGCCAGCAGTGGACAGGGATACGAGCAGTACTTC	CASSGQGYEQYF
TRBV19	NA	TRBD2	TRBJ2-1	TGTGCCAGTAGTTCGAGCGGGGCAAATTACAATGAGCAGTTCTTC	CASSSSGANYNEQFF
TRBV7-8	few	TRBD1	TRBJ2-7	TGTGCCAGCAGCTTCTCTACAGGGGTGACCTACGAGCAGTACTTC	CASSFSTGVTYEQYF
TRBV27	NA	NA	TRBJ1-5	TGTGCCAGCAGTTTAAAAGGGGGACAGCCCCAGCATTTT	CASSLKGGQPQHF
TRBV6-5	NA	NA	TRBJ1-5	TGTGCCAGCAGTTACGGGGAGTTCCTACCCCAGCATTTT	CASSYGEFLPQHF
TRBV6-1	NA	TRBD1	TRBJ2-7	TGTGCCAGCAGGTTGAATAGACAGGGGTACGAGCAGTACTTC	CASRLNRQGYEQYF
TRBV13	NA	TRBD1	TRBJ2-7	TGTGCCAGCAGCCCATCGCCGGGACAGATTTCCTACGAGCAGTACTTC	CASSPSPGQISYEQYF
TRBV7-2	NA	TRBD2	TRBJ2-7	TGTGCCAGCAGCTTAGGAGGGACTAGGGGCTACGAGCAGTACTTC	CASSLGGTRGYEQYF
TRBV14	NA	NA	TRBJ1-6	TGTGCCAGCAGCGGGCCAGGGGCGGATAATTCACCCCTCCACTTT	CASSGPGADNSPLHF
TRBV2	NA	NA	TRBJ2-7	TGTGCCAGCGCCGGGACTGAGGGCTACGAGCAGTACTTC	CASAGTEGYEQYF
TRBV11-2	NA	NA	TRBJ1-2	TGTGCCAGCAGCCAGACAGACTATGGCTACACCTTC	CASSQTDYGYTF
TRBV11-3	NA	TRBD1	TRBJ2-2	TGTGCCAGCAGCATGGGACAGGGGAGAACCGGGGAGCTGTTTTTT	CASSMGQGRTGELFF
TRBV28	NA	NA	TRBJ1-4	TGTGCCAGCAGTTCAACGGAGGGAAGAAGAACTAATGAAAAACTGTTTTTT	CASSSTEGRRTNEKLFF
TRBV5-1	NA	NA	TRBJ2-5	TGCGCCAGCAGCTTGTATACGGGGGGCGGAGAGACCCAGTACTTC	CASSLYTGGGETQYF
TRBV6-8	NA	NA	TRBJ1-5	TGTGCCAGTCGCCCCCCACAGCCCACCAATCAGCCCCAGCATTTT	CASRPPQPTNQPQHF
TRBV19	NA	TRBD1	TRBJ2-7	TGTGCCACGAAGACAGGGACGGACGAGCAGTACTTC	CATKTGTDEQYF
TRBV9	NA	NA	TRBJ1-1	TGTGCCAGCAGCGCCGGGGGGCTGAACACTGAAGCTTTCTTT	CASSAGGLNTEAFF
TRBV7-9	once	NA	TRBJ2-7	TGTGCCAGCAGCTTGGACGGGACACTGGGATACGAGCAGTACTTC	CASSLDGTLGYEQYF
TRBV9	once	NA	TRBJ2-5	TGTGCCAGCAGCGCCCATCAGGCCCCGGAGACCCAGTACTTC	CASSAHQAPETQYF
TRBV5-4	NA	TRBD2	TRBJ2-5	TGTGCCAGCAGCGGGGGGGATCTCCAAGAGACCCAGTACTTC	CASSGGDLQETQYF